This entry features one T cell receptor beta chain sequence. CDR1 is SQVTM and CDR2 is ANQGSEA in the germline V gene. J gave up 3 bases and V 7 bases, and 6 bases lay outside the gene matches. This CDR3 comprises 13 residues. The RNA, 0.5 to 1 ug, was put through reverse transcription using random hexamers. Multiplex PCR with immunoSEQ amplified the TCR beta CDR3 across 54 Vbeta and 13 Jbeta. Each CDR3 protein is one row after TCRdb ran MiXCR on the immunoSEQ multiplex PCR reads. Of 250,000 to 300,000 distinct CDR3 sequences listed, around 89% are singletons. This entry belongs to a study of CD8 T cells in Susac syndrome.

The specimen was CD8+ T cells from PBMCs. The receptor's source is a human donor with multiple sclerosis. The chain employs TRBV29-1 and TRBJ2-7; TRBD2 matches at 10 bases. The CDR3 DNA reads as TGCAGCGCCGTAGCGGGGGGAAACTACGAGCAGTACTTC. Its protein is CSAVAGGNYEQYF.